Sequencing of this T cell receptor beta chain was carried out in a study of siplizumab effects on memory and regulatory T cells (dated by TCRdb to the late 2010s). In the study overall: The study examined how the anti-CD2 antibody siplizumab affects alloreactive T-cell subsets in allogeneic mixed lymphocyte reactions built from human PBMCs.

The CDR1 and CDR2 encoded by the germline V gene are ENHRY and SYGVKD. The CDR3 holds 13 amino acids from the cysteine to the phenylalanine. Only CDR3 DNA remains: 39 bases, in frame from the first base. V is clipped by 5 bases and J by 0 bases, and the sequence between their germline boundaries is 8 bases long. This clone was counted once. The antigen this receptor binds is unknown. No quality values exist for individual bases; no much larger clone is one base distant. Sorted unstimulated T cells and proliferating T cells recovered from mixed lymphocyte reactions were subjected to TCRbeta CDR3 sequencing. Fresh whole blood from approximately 11 HLA-typed healthy donors served as the source for isolating PBMCs. Unstimulated CD4+ non-regulatory T cells were FACS-sorted to map the origin of alloreactive clones. The paper's findings and limits, for the study overall: Among mappable alloreactive CD4+ clones, the Treg-derived fraction averaged about 75% with siplizumab versus roughly 30% in control reactions. Greater diversity appeared to be present in unstimulated naive T cells than in memory T cells, and a substantial contribution to the alloresponse seemed to be made by naive cells. Sequences below about 10^-5 frequency were poorly captured, so only a minor fraction of alloreactive clones could be mapped to unstimulated subsets. About 80-96% of proliferating CD4+ or CD8+ clones could not be given a naive or memory phenotype. The cumulative frequency of alloreactive sequences that could be traced back to unstimulated CD4+ memory T cells was significantly reduced by siplizumab. Whether proliferating Tregs from siplizumab cultures actually had suppressive function was not functionally confirmed.

Receptors were amplified or captured by the immunoSEQ multiplex PCR assay. Approximately 100,000 TCR templates per sample were assayed on the deep sequencing platform. Genomic DNA extracted from sorted T cells was used for TCRbeta CDR3 sequencing. The published analysis was carried out like this. Clonal analysis of TCRbeta CDR3 data was done in the R programming language. Alloreactive CD4+ and CD8+ clones were identified by comparing unstimulated samples to CFSE-low samples taken after the reaction. Regulatory or non-regulatory origin of alloreactive CD4+ clones was assigned by matching sequences to the sorted unstimulated Treg and non-Treg repertoires. The table comes from immuneACCESS by way of TCRdb, which keeps in-frame sequences with V and J called. Part of the clones is missing from these tables; in studies checked, under half for an unresolved V gene and the rest for unknown reasons. V, J and clone size are those of that table, while D and trimming were read from the DNA. In this sample the table shows 100,000 to 110,000 clones, less than 95% of which occur a single time. Of the sample, approximately 1.5% falls within the top ten clones.

The rearranged segments are TRBV10-3 and TRBJ2-7; a weak D assignment points to TRBD1 (6 bases agree). This clonotype originated in a human donor in good health. Sequencing was performed on non-Treg CD4+ T cells sorted from blood. In the paper's terms, the cell subset or site label means: FACS-sorted unstimulated CD4+ non-regulatory T cells. The CDR3 sequence is CAISQGSSYEQYF. The sequenced DNA is TGTGCCATCAGTCAGGGGAGCTCCTACGAGCAGTACTTC.